A selection of T cell receptor beta chains follows, all from one sample in a study of cytomegalovirus exposure and HLA in healthy donors. The table came from immunoSEQ multiplex PCR; TCRdb's copy has only in-frame clones and leaves some out. The repertoire holds approximately 220,000 clones, with approximately 82% as singletons. Sequenced material: PBMCs. The receptors here all came from a man between 18 and 29 years old in good health and CMV-seronegative. CDR3s include the opening cysteine and the closing phenylalanine or tryptophan. The D gene is left open where the match is weak. Some rows mark clone size as missing; the rest say once, few, many or name a class of expanded clone.

j_call v_call clone_size d_call cdr3_aa
TRBJ2-1 TRBV6-5 NA TRBD2 CASSYPLAGGYNEQFF
TRBJ2-1 TRBV7-3 NA TRBD2 CASRTGTRAQEQFF
TRBJ1-6 TRBV2 NA TRBD1 CASSRGTGGAYNSPLHF
TRBJ1-2 TRBV30 NA NA CASQPQANYGYTF
TRBJ2-1 TRBV15 NA NA CATSSTFLGSGSYNEQFF
TRBJ1-1 TRBV6-5 NA NA CASRRGGSATEAFF
TRBJ1-1 TRBV5-6 few NA CASSVGVEAFF
TRBJ1-2 TRBV30 NA TRBD1 CAWSHTLDRLDSNGYTF
TRBJ1-2 TRBV9 NA TRBD1 CASGGDRGTYGYTF
TRBJ2-7 TRBV5-6 NA NA CASSFSYEQYF
NA TRBV5-1 NA TRBD1 CASSFNRQGAGEQYF
TRBJ2-6 TRBV29-1 NA NA CSVGNGANVLTF
TRBJ2-7 TRBV11-2 NA TRBD1 CASSLTDRAEQYF
TRBJ1-2 TRBV19 NA TRBD1 CASSDRQGAATF
TRBJ2-7 TRBV28 once TRBD1 CASSGTGGGYEQYF
TRBJ2-3 TRBV18 NA NA CASSPPSTDTQYF
TRBJ1-2 TRBV5-5 NA TRBD1 CASSITGGAGYTF